The clone carrying this TCR beta chain has just a few counts. The antigen remains undetermined. Every donor contributed around 10 milliliters of peripheral blood by blood draw. This specimen belongs to a study of blood T cells in healthy people across ages. Study at large: Capturing about one barcoded beta molecule per two T cells was achieved by template switching. The study's findings and limits: The fall in TCR beta diversity per million T cells was roughly linear with age. As naive T cell percentage varied, TCR beta diversity correlated strongly with it.

Together with a sample-barcoded 5' primer, a J-beta primer mix was included in a second PCR lasting about 7 to 11 cycles. Using its own MiXCR run on the 5' RACE reads, TCRdb lists one record per CDR3 protein. The sample gives hundreds of thousands of distinct CDR3 sequences, less than 80% of which show up once; 25% to 35% is in the top ten. What was sequenced was blood. The sequence derives from a man aged 25 to 40 in good health.

The CDR3 bases are TGTGCCAGCACTCCGAACACCGGGGAGCTGTTTTTT. It yields the protein CASTPNTGELFF. The rearrangement links TRBV12-3 or TRBV12-4 to TRBJ2-2; D is ambiguous. CDR3 length equals 12 residues. Trimming removed 7 bases from V and 0 bases from J, with 3 bases in between.